Presented here are 7 T cell receptor beta chains from one specimen sequenced in a study of cytomegalovirus exposure and HLA in healthy donors. PCR employed 60 Vbeta and 13 Jbeta primers. Sequencing used immunoSEQ multiplex PCR; TCRdb keeps in-frame clones, though not all of them. The repertoire holds approximately 170,000 clones, with around 76% as singletons. The sample was PBMCs. Every receptor here comes from a woman aged 25 to 39 in good health and CMV-seropositive.

This clone came up a few times. The V gene is TRBV6-1, the J gene TRBJ2-1; D unclear. Trimming pared 1 base from V and 5 bases from J, leaving 12 bases between. CDR1 is MNHNS and CDR2 is SASEGT in the germline V gene. The CDR3 is 15 amino acids. The CDR3 is CASSEGVGGHNEQFF. The DNA of the CDR3 is TGTGCCAGCAGTGAAGGGGTTGGCGGCCACAATGAGCAGTTCTTC.

The chain is built from TRBV30 and TRBJ1-2; the D is unclear. CDR3 length equals 13 residues. The germline V gene has CDR1 GTSNPN and CDR2 SVGIG (reference sequence). V lost 4 bases and J 2 bases, leaving 11 bases between the germline ends. The CDR3 DNA is TGTGCCTGGATTAAAAGTGGCAACTATGGCTACACCTTC. Translation gives CAWIKSGNYGYTF.

The chain uses TRBV28 and TRBJ2-5, with 11 bases identical to TRBD2. Germline CDR1 reads MDHEN; CDR2 reads SYDVKM. This CDR3 is 17 amino acids long. J was trimmed by 5 bases and V by 8 bases; bases with no gene match: 16. In DNA, the CDR3 is TGTGCCAGCGCTAGGGGGGGTAGCGGGGGGGCCTTGGAGACCCAGTACTTC. It yields the protein CASARGGSGGALETQYF. The whole variable domain, filled in from reference TRBV28 and TRBJ2-5, reads DVKVTQSSRYLVKRTGEKVFLECVQDMDHENMFWYRQDPGLGLRLIYFSYDVKMKEKGDIPEGYSVSREKKERFSLILESASTNQTSMYLCASARGGSGGALETQYFGPGTRLLVL.

In this sample, this clone turned up a few times. The genes are TRBV6-5 and TRBJ2-7, with 7 nucleotides matching TRBD1. Germline values: CDR1 MNHEY, CDR2 SVGAGI. Unmatched junction bases numbered 8, after V lost 5 bases and J lost 1 base. This CDR3 has 15 residues. The CDR3 sequence: CASSASGQRSYEQYF. Written as DNA, the CDR3 is TGTGCCAGCAGTGCATCGGGACAGAGATCCTACGAGCAGTACTTC.

The chain is built from TRBV5-1 and TRBJ2-2; D is unresolved. The CDR3 has 15 amino acids. Trimming removed 0 bases at V and 5 bases at J, with 11 bases between. Looked up from germline, CDR1 is SGHRS and CDR2 is YFSETQ. CDR3 residues: CASSLEGSRTGELFF. The CDR3 DNA is TGCGCCAGCAGCTTGGAAGGTAGCCGGACCGGGGAGCTGTTTTTT. Full variable domain (missing parts from reference TRBV5-1 and TRBJ2-2): KAGVTQTPRYLIKTRGQQVTLSCSPISGHRSVSWYQQTPGQGLQFLFEYFSETQRNKGNFPGRFSGRQFSNSRSEMNVSTLELGDSALYLCASSLEGSRTGELFFGEGSRLTVL.

The gene calls are TRBV9 and TRBJ1-6; tentatively, D is TRBD1 (6 bases). V lost 4 bases to trimming and J lost 11 bases, with 13 bases between them. CDR1 is SGDLS, CDR2 YYNGEE, per germline. The length of the CDR3 is 13 residues. The CDR3 spells CASSLPGETPLHF. Here the CDR3 DNA reads TGTGCCAGCAGCCTCCCAGGGGAGACACCCCTCCACTTT.

V gene TRBV15 combines with J gene TRBJ1-6; unclear D gene. V lost 3 bases and J lost 5, with 11 bases in between. In germline, CDR1 is LNHNV, CDR2 YYDKDF (reference sequence). The CDR3 runs 15 residues. The CDR3: CATSRSWGDNSPLHF. The DNA of the CDR3 is TGTGCCACCAGCAGGTCGTGGGGAGATAATTCACCCCTCCACTTT.